The 21 T cell receptor beta chains given below trace back to one sample, sequenced in a study of beta chain features in type 1 diabetes. Expressed TCRB transcripts were sequenced because the entire RNA isolate underwent reverse transcription. Sequenced by immunoSEQ multiplex PCR; TCRdb stores in-frame clones only, minus some. Of about 300,000 clones in the sample, around 7.8% were seen once. Sequences were obtained from central memory CD4+ T cells from blood. The source of these receptors is a woman aged 18-29 years in good health.

This clone has a handful of counts. Other nucleotide sequences in the sample specify the same CDR3. V is TRBV7-2 and J is TRBJ1-1; D is perhaps TRBD1 (6 bases). The CDR3 consists of 14 residues. Germline V gene sequence: CDR1 SGHTA, CDR2 FQGNSA. Trimming left V 2 bases short and J 1 base short, with 8 bases between. CDR3 bases: TGTGCCAGCAGCTTACAGGGGACGAACACTGAAGCTTTCTTT. Translation gives CASSLQGTNTEAFF.

In its sample, this clone was seen many times. The V call is TRBV7-9, the J call TRBJ2-1, with 11 positions matching TRBD2. J gave up 15 bases and V 1 base, and 2 bases lay outside the gene matches. Per the germline V gene, CDR1 is SEHNR and CDR2 is FQNEAQ (reference sequence). The CDR3 length is 12 residues. CDR3 loop: CASSLGGTSGFF. The DNA for the CDR3 is TGTGCCAGCAGCTTAGGTGGGACTAGCGGGTTCTTC.

This clone was found a few times. The chain links TRBV4-2 to TRBJ1-1, with a weak D call TRBD1 (6 bases). The CDR3 extends over 16 amino acids. Germline assignment: CDR1 LGHNA and CDR2 YNFKEQ. The V and J ends lost 1 base and 4 bases respectively, with 16 bases between them. The CDR3 is CASSQVQGPMGTEAFF. For the CDR3, the DNA is TGTGCCAGCAGCCAAGTACAGGGCCCTATGGGCACTGAAGCTTTCTTT.

The gene calls are TRBV9 and TRBJ2-7; TRBD1 aligns across 11 bases. The CDR3 has 16 amino acids. The germline V gene encodes CDR1 SGDLS and CDR2 YYNGEE. Trimming at V came to 0 bases and at J to 5 bases, leaving 7 bases not matched to a gene. CDR3 residues: CASSVAAGTGGHEQYF. The CDR3 nucleotides are TGTGCCAGCAGCGTAGCGGCGGGGACAGGGGGGCACGAGCAGTACTTC.

This clone came up a few times. V gene TRBV13 combines with J gene TRBJ2-1; TRBD1 or TRBD2 may be the D gene (5 bases each). V shed 7 bases and J shed 4 bases, with 17 bases lying between them. In germline, CDR1 is PRHDT, CDR2 FYEKMQ (reference sequence). CDR3 size: 15 residues. The CDR3 region has the DNA TGTGCCAGCACCGTACCGGGACGCGCTTACAATGAGCAGTTCTTC. It yields the protein CASTVPGRAYNEQFF.

This clone has only a few counts. The chain joins TRBV7-2 to TRBJ1-2; TRBD1 matches at 8 bases. Germline CDR1 is SGHTA and CDR2 is FQGNSA. V was clipped by 5 bases and J by 5 bases; unmatched bases: 7. The CDR3 has 14 amino acids. The CDR3 spells CASSTRTGQYGYTF. In DNA, the CDR3 is TGTGCCAGCAGCACCCGGACAGGGCAATATGGCTACACCTTC.

This rearrangement joins TRBV5-8 to TRBJ1-5; D is possibly TRBD1 (5 bases). Germline V CDR1 and CDR2: SGHTS, YDEGEE. The CDR3 is 13 amino acids. V was trimmed by 7 bases and J by 3 bases, leaving 11 bases between them. The CDR3 spells CASLGLNNQPQHF. In nucleotides, the CDR3 is TGTGCCAGCCTGGGGCTAAACAATCAGCCCCAGCATTTT.

This rearrangement joins TRBV7-9 to TRBJ2-1; 7 nucleotides align to TRBD1. Unmatched junction bases numbered 7, after V lost 5 bases and J lost 9 bases. Germline V gene sequence: CDR1 SEHNR, CDR2 FQNEAQ (reference sequence). The CDR3 sequence is 13 residues long. The CDR3 sequence is CASSRQGSPEQFF. Here the CDR3 DNA reads TGTGCCAGCAGCCGACAGGGCAGTCCTGAGCAGTTCTTC.

Notes on this clone: Different DNA sequences within this sample yield the same CDR3. The chain combines TRBV27 with TRBJ1-1; a weak D match, TRBD1 (6 bases). Germline lookup yields CDR1 MNHEY and CDR2 SMNVEV (reference sequence). The CDR3 runs to 14 residues. The V gene lost 2 bases and the J gene lost 4 bases, with 11 bases spanning the gap. CDR3 loop: CASSLRPRGTEAFF. The DNA for the CDR3 is TGTGCCAGCAGTTTAAGACCCAGGGGCACTGAAGCTTTCTTT.

The rearrangement joins TRBV19 to TRBJ1-2; D unresolved. Germline CDR1 reads LNHDA; CDR2 reads SQIVND (reference sequence). The V and J ends lost 7 bases and 4 bases respectively, with 13 bases between them. There are 13 residues in the CDR3. The CDR3 sequence: CASKPTRFYGYTF. CDR3 nucleotides: TGTGCCAGTAAACCGACCAGGTTCTATGGCTACACCTTC.

This clone was counted only a few times. The chain carries TRBV27 and TRBJ2-1, with TRBD1 identical over 7 bases. This CDR3 has 13 amino acids. The V and J ends lost 2 bases and 8 bases, in that order; junction bases with no gene match: 3. The germline gives CDR1 MNHEY, CDR2 SMNVEV (reference sequence). CDR3 amino acids: CASSLDRADEQFF. CDR3 nucleotides: TGTGCCAGCAGTTTAGACAGGGCCGATGAGCAGTTCTTC.

Remarks on this clone: This CDR3 is also generated by other DNA sequences in the sample. CDR3 loop: CSVDRSSSYNEQFF. The CDR3 bases are TGCAGCGTTGACAGGTCGAGCTCCTACAATGAGCAGTTCTTC. This chain links TRBV29-1 with TRBJ2-1; D is uncertain. The CDR3 is made up of 14 amino acids. CDR1 and CDR2 (germline): SQVTM, ANQGSEA. V was shortened by 3 bases and J by 0 bases, with 9 bases between the two germline ends.

This chain uses TRBV5-1 with TRBJ2-5; TRBD2 matches at 12 bases. Germline V gene lookup returns CDR1 SGHRS and CDR2 YFSETQ. J gave up 1 base and V 3 bases, and 1 base lay outside the gene matches. The CDR3 has 15 amino acids. Written as DNA, the CDR3 is TGCGCCAGCAGCTGGACTAGCGGGACCCAAGAGACCCAGTACTTC. It translates to CASSWTSGTQETQYF.

This clone came up many times. The chain carries TRBV28 and TRBJ1-2, with D tentatively TRBD1 (6 bases). Per the germline V gene, CDR1 is MDHEN and CDR2 is SYDVKM. This CDR3 comprises 14 residues. Trimming took off 3 bases at V and 5 bases at J, with 13 bases between the two ends. The CDR3 DNA is TGTGCCAGCAGTTTCAGAGTAGGGACATATGGCTACACCTTC. Translated: CASSFRVGTYGYTF.

This clone was observed a handful of times. V gene TRBV6-5 combines with J gene TRBJ2-3; TRBD1 might be the D (5 bases). In germline, CDR1 is MNHEY, CDR2 SVGAGI. The CDR3 is made up of 14 amino acids. Trimming took 1 base from V and 2 from J, leaving 7 bases between them. CDR3 region: CASSYWGYTDTQYF. The DNA for the CDR3 is TGTGCCAGCAGTTACTGGGGCTACACAGATACGCAGTATTTT.

This clone was detected a few times. The chain uses TRBV7-2 and TRBJ1-5, with D unresolved. Germline CDR1 SGHTA, CDR2 FQGNSA. V was pared by 1 base and J by 4 bases, with 8 bases between. The CDR3 is 14 residues long. The CDR3 nucleotides read TGTGCCAGCAGCTTAGTCGGGGTGAATCAGCCCCAGCATTTT. Translation gives CASSLVGVNQPQHF.

At least ten counts were recorded for this clone. J is TRBJ1-6 and V is TRBV6-1, with TRBD1 identical over 11 bases. The CDR3 runs to 15 residues. Unmatched junction bases numbered 7, after V lost 6 bases and J lost 9 bases. Germline assignment: CDR1 MNHNS and CDR2 SASEGT. CDR3 in amino acids: CASRKSGTGGSPLHF. In DNA form, the CDR3 reads TGTGCCAGCAGGAAATCCGGGACAGGGGGTTCACCCCTCCACTTT.

This clone occurred a few times. The J gene is TRBJ1-2, the V gene TRBV6-6, with D maybe TRBD1 (5 bases). CDR3 size: 11 residues. The germline gives CDR1 MNHNY, CDR2 SVGAGI (reference sequence). The V and J ends lost 2 bases and 8 bases respectively, with 6 bases between them. The CDR3, as DNA: TGTGCCAGCAGTTACCAGGGAGGCTACACCTTC. This translates into CASSYQGGYTF.

This clone has only a few counts. V usage is TRBV4-3 and J usage is TRBJ1-2; the D is unclear. Between the trimmed V and J ends, which lost 4 bases and 7 bases, there was a span of 16 bases. CDR3 size: 14 residues. Germline V gene sequence: CDR1 LGHNA, CDR2 YSLEER. Written as DNA, the CDR3 is TGCGCCAGCAGCCGGATGGAGGGCCCTCGTGGCTACACCTTC. Its protein is CASSRMEGPRGYTF.

In its sample, this clone was seen a few times. This rearrangement joins TRBV6-5 to TRBJ1-2, with D possibly matching TRBD1 (5 bases). Germline V gene sequence: CDR1 MNHEY, CDR2 SVGAGI. Trimming pared 7 bases from V and 2 bases from J, leaving 11 bases between. This CDR3 comprises 13 residues. In nucleotides, the CDR3 is TGTGCCAGCACCTCGGAGGGGAACTATGGCTACACCTTC. This translates into CASTSEGNYGYTF.

J is TRBJ2-6 and V is TRBV28; 9 bases align to TRBD2. Germline lookup yields CDR1 MDHEN and CDR2 SYDVKM. The CDR3 sequence is 16 residues long. V shed 10 bases and J 4 bases; nucleotides not matched to a gene: 11. The CDR3 here is CATKIGLASGANVLTF. Written as DNA, the CDR3 is TGTGCCACCAAAATCGGACTAGCGAGCGGGGCCAACGTCCTGACTTTC.